The T cell receptor (beta chain) described here comes from a study of blood T cell repertoires in COVID-19 (dated by TCRdb to the early 2020s). With respect to the entire study: The collaborator samples originated in the United States, Italy and Spain and spanned the acute and convalescent phases of COVID-19. The material from the prospective study consisted of cDNA or gDNA derived from T cells, B-cell-depleted T cells, or PBMCs. Subjects who had been exposed to COVID-19, were actively infected with it, or had recovered from it provided the deeply sampled blood TCRbeta repertoires that made up the dataset. The repertoires were made available in a free public database intended to serve as a resource for research on the immune response to SARS-CoV-2. The samples were drawn from two sources: the first 160 participants of the ongoing ImmuneRACE study, and 1,254 subjects contributed by 6 global collaborators. Sample metadata almost always included a de-identified subject ID, COVID-19 status, age in years and sex. Where available, HLA class I and class II types were taken from metadata supplied by the sample provider and were not determined by assay-based typing. General study outcomes and caveats: How much clinical and demographic metadata was included differed by source and by participant, and the metadata was provided uncurated.

Participants in the prospective study were enrolled through a virtual design, were aged roughly 18 to 90 years, and lived in approximately 25 United States geographic areas. In the prospective study, participants were assigned to cohorts based on the clinical history participants reported in a screening survey and a study questionnaire. For ImmuneRACE Cohort 3, a participant was defined as recovered based on two consecutive negative NP/OP PCR tests, clearance by a healthcare professional, or resolution of symptoms. In the prospective study, whole blood, serum and a nasopharyngeal or oropharyngeal swab were collected from each participant by mobile phlebotomists. Prospective study participants could optionally give additional blood draws and questionnaires over an approximately two-month period. Prospective study blood samples were shipped either frozen or at room temperature before DNA extraction.

Cut back by 3 bases and 7 bases, the V and J ends lie 15 bases apart. Looking up the germline V gene yields CDR1 KGHSY and CDR2 FQNENV. From its cysteine to its phenylalanine, the CDR3 spans 14 amino acids. The read is trimmed to its CDR3 DNA, 42 bases read in frame from base 1. Remarks on this clone: Its antigen is unknown. Base qualities are not at hand, and no much larger clone is one base apart.

TCRbeta CDR3 regions were amplified from genomic DNA by means of the immunoSEQ Assay, a bias-controlled multiplex PCR. The study's processing was this. Within the assay, amplification of reference gene primers was used to estimate how many nucleated cells each sample contained. To quantify the absolute abundance of each unique TCRbeta CDR3 rearrangement, sequence reads were collapsed and filtered. For each sample, productive Simpson clonality was calculated as the square root of Simpson's diversity index across productive rearrangements. Drawn from immuneACCESS, this table holds only the in-frame rearrangements with V and J called that TCRdb kept. Clones are partly lost; checked studies trace under half to an unresolved V gene and leave the rest unexplained. V and J calls plus clone size are reproduced from that table; the DNA served to infer D and trimming. The sample contains around 400,000 clones, around nine tenths of them found a single time. The ten most abundant clones make up about 1.7% of the sample.

The chain is encoded by TRBV16 joined to TRBJ1-1; there is no confident call for the D gene. This TCR came from a woman aged 30 to 39 who had recovered from COVID-19. Sequenced input: PBMCs or T cells enriched from blood (not recorded which). The encoded CDR3 is CASSQGGPGGEAFF. The nucleotides read TGTGCCAGCAGCCAGGGCGGCCCCGGAGGTGAAGCTTTCTTT.